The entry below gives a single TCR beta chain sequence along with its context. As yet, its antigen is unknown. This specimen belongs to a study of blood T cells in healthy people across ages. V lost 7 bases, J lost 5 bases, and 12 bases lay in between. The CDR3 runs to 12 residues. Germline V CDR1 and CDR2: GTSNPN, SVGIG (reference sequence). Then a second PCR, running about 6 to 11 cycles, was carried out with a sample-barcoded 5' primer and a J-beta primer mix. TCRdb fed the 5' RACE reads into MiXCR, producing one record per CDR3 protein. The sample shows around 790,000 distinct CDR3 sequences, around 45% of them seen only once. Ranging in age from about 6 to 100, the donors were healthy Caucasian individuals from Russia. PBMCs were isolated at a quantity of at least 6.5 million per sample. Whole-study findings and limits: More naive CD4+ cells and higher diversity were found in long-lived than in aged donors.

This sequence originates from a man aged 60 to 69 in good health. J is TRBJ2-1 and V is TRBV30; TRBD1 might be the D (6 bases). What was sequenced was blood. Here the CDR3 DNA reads TGTGCCTTTAACAGGGATCACAATGAGCAGTTCTTC. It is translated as CAFNRDHNEQFF.